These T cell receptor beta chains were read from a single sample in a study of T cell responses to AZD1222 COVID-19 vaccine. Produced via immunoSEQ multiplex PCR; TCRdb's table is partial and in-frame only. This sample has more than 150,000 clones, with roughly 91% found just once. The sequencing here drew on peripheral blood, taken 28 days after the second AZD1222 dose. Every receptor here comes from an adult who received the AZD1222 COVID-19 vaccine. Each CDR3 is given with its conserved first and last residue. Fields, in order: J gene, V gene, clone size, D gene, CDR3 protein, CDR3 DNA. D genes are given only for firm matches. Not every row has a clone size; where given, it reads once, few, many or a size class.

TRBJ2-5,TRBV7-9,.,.,CASSLARNQETQYF,TGTGCCAGCAGCTTAGCTCGGAACCAAGAGACCCAGTACTTC
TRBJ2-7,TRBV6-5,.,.,CASSYSGGGGYEQYF,TGTGCCAGCAGTTACTCGGGTGGGGGCGGCTACGAGCAGTACTTC
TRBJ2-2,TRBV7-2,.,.,CASSSNTGELFF,TGTGCCAGCAGTTCAAACACCGGGGAGCTGTTTTTT
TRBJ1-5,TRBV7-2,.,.,CASSLRADSNQPQHF,TGTGCCAGCAGCTTAAGGGCAGATAGCAATCAGCCCCAGCATTTT
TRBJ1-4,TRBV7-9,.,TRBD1,CASSAQGAPNEKLFF,TGTGCCAGCAGTGCTCAGGGGGCACCCAATGAAAAACTGTTTTTT
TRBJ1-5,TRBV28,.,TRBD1,CASRRGGANQPQHF,TGTGCCAGCAGACGAGGGGGCGCGAATCAGCCCCAGCATTTT
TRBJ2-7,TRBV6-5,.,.,CASSILTGRSDEQYF,TGTGCCAGCAGTATCCTAACAGGGCGTTCGGACGAGCAGTACTTC
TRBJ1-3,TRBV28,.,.,CATGLYTIYF,TGTGCCACCGGGTTGTACACCATATATTTT
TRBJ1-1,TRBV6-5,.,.,CASKSWDGTEAFF,TGTGCCAGCAAATCCTGGGACGGCACTGAAGCTTTCTTT
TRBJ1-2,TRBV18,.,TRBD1,CASSPGGTGNYGYTF,TGTGCCAGCTCACCAGGGGGGACAGGGAACTATGGCTACACCTTC
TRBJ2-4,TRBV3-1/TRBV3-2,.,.,CASSQEEAKNIQYF,TGTGCCAGCAGCCAGGAGGAAGCCAAAAACATTCAGTACTTC
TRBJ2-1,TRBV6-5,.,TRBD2,CASSLGTSGNNEQFF,TGTGCCAGCAGTCTCGGGACTAGCGGAAACAATGAGCAGTTCTTC
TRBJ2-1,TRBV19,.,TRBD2,CASRLAGPNSYNEQFF,TGTGCCAGTAGGCTAGCGGGGCCAAACTCCTACAATGAGCAGTTCTTC
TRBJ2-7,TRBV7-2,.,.,CASSLEPGGNEQYF,TGTGCCAGCAGCTTAGAACCAGGGGGGAACGAGCAGTACTTC
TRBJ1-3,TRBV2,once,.,CASSDFGNTIYF,TGTGCCAGCAGTGACTTTGGAAACACTATATATTTT
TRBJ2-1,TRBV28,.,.,CASSWTGDYNEQFF,TGTGCCAGCAGTTGGACGGGTGACTACAATGAGCAGTTCTTC
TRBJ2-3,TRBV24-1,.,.,CATSGGSDRTDTQYF,TGTGCCACCAGTGGGGGGAGCGACCGCACAGATACGCAGTATTTT
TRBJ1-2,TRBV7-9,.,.,CASSFIQGYGYTF,TGTGCCAGCAGCTTTATACAGGGCTATGGCTACACCTTC
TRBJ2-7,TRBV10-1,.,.,CASSESNGQTSYEQYF,TGCGCCAGCAGTGAGTCAAACGGGCAAACTTCCTACGAGCAGTACTTC
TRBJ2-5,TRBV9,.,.,CASSVRDTRGETQYF,TGTGCCAGCAGCGTCCGGGATACGAGGGGAGAGACCCAGTACTTC
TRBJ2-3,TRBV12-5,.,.,CASGWGLDTQYF,TGTGCTAGTGGTTGGGGGCTAGATACGCAGTATTTT
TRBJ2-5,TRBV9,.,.,CASSVEGGGETQYF,TGTGCCAGCAGCGTAGAGGGGGGCGGAGAGACCCAGTACTTC
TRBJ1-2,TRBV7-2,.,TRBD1,CASRSGMTGGGYTF,TGTGCCAGCAGATCAGGGATGACAGGGGGCGGCTACACCTTC
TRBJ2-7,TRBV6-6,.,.,CASSYSGLSYEQYF,TGTGCCAGCAGTTACTCAGGGCTTTCCTACGAGCAGTACTTC
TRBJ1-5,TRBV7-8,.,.,CASSLTEGFDQPQHF,TGTGCCAGCAGCTTAACGGAGGGGTTCGATCAGCCCCAGCATTTT
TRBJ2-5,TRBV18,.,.,CASSPLPGHTQETQYF,TGTGCCAGCTCACCACTGCCAGGGCATACCCAAGAGACCCAGTACTTC
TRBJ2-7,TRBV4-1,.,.,CASSGHTDYEQYF,TGCGCCAGCAGCGGGCACACCGATTACGAGCAGTACTTC
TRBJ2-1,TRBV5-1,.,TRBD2,CASSALAGGPSGEQFF,TGCGCCAGCAGCGCCTTAGCGGGAGGGCCCTCGGGTGAGCAGTTCTTC
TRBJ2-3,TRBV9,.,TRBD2,CASSGSGSFDTQYF,TGTGCCAGCAGTGGTAGCGGGAGTTTCGATACGCAGTATTTT
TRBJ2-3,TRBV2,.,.,CASSERSFRTDTQYF,TGTGCCAGCAGTGAGCGGTCCTTTCGCACAGATACGCAGTATTTT
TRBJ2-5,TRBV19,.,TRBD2,CASTTSGSSETQYF,TGTGCCAGTACTACTAGCGGGAGTTCAGAGACCCAGTACTTC
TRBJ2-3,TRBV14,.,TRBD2,CASSRLSAGGPDTQYF,TGTGCCAGCAGCCGTCTCTCTGCGGGAGGGCCAGATACGCAGTATTTT
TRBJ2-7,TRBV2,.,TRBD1,CASSFGQGGYEQYF,TGTGCCAGCAGTTTCGGACAGGGGGGGTACGAGCAGTACTTC
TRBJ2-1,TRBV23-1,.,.,CASSQRNPRDLSYNEQFF,TGCGCCAGCAGTCAAAGAAACCCCCGGGACCTATCATACAATGAGCAGTTCTTC
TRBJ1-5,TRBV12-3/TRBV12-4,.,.,CASTRDSNQPQHF,TGTGCCAGCACCCGAGATAGCAATCAGCCCCAGCATTTT
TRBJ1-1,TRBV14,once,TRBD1,CASSHNLWDRNTEAFF,TGTGCCAGCAGCCATAACCTGTGGGACAGGAACACTGAAGCTTTCTTT
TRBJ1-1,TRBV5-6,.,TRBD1,CASSSGQGVPEAFF,TGTGCCAGCAGTTCGGGACAGGGGGTCCCTGAAGCTTTCTTT
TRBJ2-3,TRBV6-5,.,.,CASSYSGGTDTQYF,TGTGCCAGCAGTTACTCGGGGGGCACAGATACGCAGTATTTT
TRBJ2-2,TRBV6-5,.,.,CASTLRTTNTGELFF,TGTGCCAGCACCCTTAGGACAACGAACACCGGGGAGCTGTTTTTT
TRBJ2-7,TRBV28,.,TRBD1,CASSRSTGGSYEQYF,TGTGCCAGCAGCCGGTCGACAGGGGGCTCCTACGAGCAGTACTTC
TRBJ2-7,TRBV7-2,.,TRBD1,CASSLGQGLSYEQYF,TGTGCCAGCAGCTTAGGACAGGGTCTCTCCTACGAGCAGTACTTC
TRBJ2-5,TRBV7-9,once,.,CASSDQETQYF,TGTGCCAGCAGCGACCAAGAGACCCAGTACTTC
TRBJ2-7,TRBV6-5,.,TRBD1,CASSYSQGALSEQYF,TGTGCCAGCAGTTACTCTCAGGGGGCTCTATCCGAGCAGTACTTC
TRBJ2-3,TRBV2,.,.,CASSDRGSTDTQYF,TGTGCCAGCAGTGATAGGGGCAGCACAGATACGCAGTATTTT
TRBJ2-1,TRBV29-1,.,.,CSVGNTFDEQFF,TGCAGCGTTGGTAACACCTTTGATGAGCAGTTCTTC
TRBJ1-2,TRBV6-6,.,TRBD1,CASTVDRAYGYTF,TGTGCCAGCACCGTGGACAGGGCCTATGGCTACACCTTC
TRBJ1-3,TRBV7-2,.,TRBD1,CASSSGQHSGNTIYF,TGTGCCAGCAGCTCGGGACAGCACTCTGGAAACACCATATATTTT
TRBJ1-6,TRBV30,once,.,CAWSEPGTPLHF,TGTGCCTGGAGCGAACCAGGTACACCCCTCCACTTT
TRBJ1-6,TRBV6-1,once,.,CASSEVASNSPLHF,TGTGCCAGCAGTGAAGTGGCCAGTAATTCACCCCTCCACTTT
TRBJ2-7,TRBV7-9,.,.,CASSPGDTYEQYF,TGTGCCAGCAGCCCAGGGGATACCTACGAGCAGTACTTC
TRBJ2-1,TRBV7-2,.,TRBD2,CASSRGASGRRDEQFF,TGTGCCAGCAGCCGCGGAGCTAGCGGGAGGAGGGATGAGCAGTTCTTC
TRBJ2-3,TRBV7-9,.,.,CASSLRETDTQYF,TGTGCCAGCAGCTTGAGGGAGACAGATACGCAGTATTTT
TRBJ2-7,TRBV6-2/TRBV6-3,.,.,CASSLYGSTTEQYF,TGTGCCAGCAGTTTATACGGATCAACTACCGAGCAGTACTTC